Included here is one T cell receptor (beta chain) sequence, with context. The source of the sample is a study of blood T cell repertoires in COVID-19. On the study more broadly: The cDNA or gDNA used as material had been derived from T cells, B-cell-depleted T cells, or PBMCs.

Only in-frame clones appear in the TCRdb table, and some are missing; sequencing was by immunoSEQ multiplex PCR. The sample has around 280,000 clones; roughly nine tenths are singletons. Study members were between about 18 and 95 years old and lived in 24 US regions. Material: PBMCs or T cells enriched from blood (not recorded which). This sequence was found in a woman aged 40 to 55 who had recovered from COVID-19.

CDR3 amino acids: CAGGWVADTQYF. The CDR3 DNA reads TGTGCCGGCGGGTGGGTCGCAGATACGCAGTATTTT. V usage is TRBV30 and J usage is TRBJ2-3; weak D call: TRBD2 (5 bases). The CDR3 has 12 residues. Trimming took off 8 bases at V and 4 bases at J, with 13 bases between the two ends. Germline CDR1 is GTSNPN and CDR2 is SVGIG (reference sequence).